A selection of T cell receptor beta chains follows, all from one sample in a study of healthy donors' naive CD4 and CD8 T cells. TCRdb itself ran the reads through MiXCR, one entry per CDR3 protein. The sample has roughly 200,000 distinct CDR3 sequences, nearly 75% seen once. Sequenced: naive CD4+ and CD8+ T cells sorted from blood, pooled from several donors. The receptors shown here come from a pool of human donors in good health; the sample pools cells from several healthy donors. The CDR3 runs from the conserved cysteine through the conserved F or W. D genes are given only for firm matches. Only part of the rows carry a size: once, few, many, or a class if the clone is expanded.

V gene	clone size	D gene	J gene	CDR3 protein	CDR3 DNA
TRBV14	once	NA	TRBJ2-7	CASSHRRGGYEQYF	TGTGCCAGCAGCCACCGGAGGGGGGGCTACGAGCAGTACTTC
TRBV5-4	once	NA	TRBJ1-1	CASSVPGDTEAFF	TGTGCCAGCAGCGTTCCAGGGGACACTGAAGCTTTCTTT
TRBV29-1	NA	NA	TRBJ2-3	CSGSRVDTQYF	TGCAGCGGCAGCAGGGTGGATACGCAGTATTTT
TRBV29-1	NA	NA	TRBJ2-7	CSVEGEGWSYEQYF	TGCAGCGTTGAAGGGGAAGGGTGGTCCTACGAGCAGTACTTC
TRBV12-3/TRBV12-4	NA	TRBD1	TRBJ1-1	CASSSPTGPVVNTEAFF	TGTGCCAGCAGTTCCCCGACAGGGCCTGTTGTGAACACTGAAGCTTTCTTT
TRBV19	few	TRBD1	TRBJ1-1	CASSIDRDRNTEAFF	TGTGCCAGTAGTATTGATCGGGACAGGAACACTGAAGCTTTCTTT
TRBV6-2/TRBV6-3	NA	NA	TRBJ2-7	CASSYAGEQYF	TGTGCCAGCAGTTACGCAGGAGAGCAGTACTTC
TRBV5-1	NA	TRBD1	TRBJ2-7	CASSFGDRSREQYF	TGCGCCAGCAGCTTCGGGGACAGGTCGCGCGAGCAGTACTTC
TRBV29-1	NA	TRBD1	TRBJ2-4	CSVPGQGKNIQYF	TGCAGCGTTCCGGGACAGGGGAAAAACATTCAGTACTTC
TRBV20-1	NA	TRBD2	TRBJ2-1	CSARDWGTSGYNEQFF	TGCAGTGCTAGAGATTGGGGGACTAGCGGTTACAATGAGCAGTTCTTC
TRBV6-5	once	TRBD2	TRBJ2-2	CASSLAGGVTEELFF	TGTGCCAGCAGCCTTGCGGGAGGTGTTACCGAGGAGCTGTTTTTT
TRBV10-3	NA	TRBD1	TRBJ1-2	CAISGTGGYTF	TGTGCCATCAGTGGGACAGGTGGCTACACCTTC
TRBV29-1	few	TRBD1	TRBJ2-7	CSVESDRETYEQYF	TGCAGCGTTGAATCTGACAGGGAAACCTACGAGCAGTACTTC
TRBV27	NA	TRBD1	TRBJ2-5	CASSLLGAGGSFQETQYF	TGTGCCAGCAGTTTACTCGGGGCAGGGGGCTCCTTCCAAGAGACCCAGTACTTC
TRBV5-4	NA	NA	TRBJ2-1	CASSLGGAAYNEQFF	TGTGCCAGCAGCTTGGGGGGTGCAGCCTACAATGAGCAGTTCTTC
TRBV29-1	NA	NA	TRBJ1-2	CSVEVIGDNYGYTF	TGCAGCGTTGAAGTTATCGGAGACAACTATGGCTACACCTTC
TRBV5-1	NA	TRBD1	TRBJ1-2	CASSLTGQANYGYTF	TGCGCCAGCAGCCTTACTGGACAGGCTAACTATGGCTACACCTTC
TRBV19	NA	NA	TRBJ1-5	CASSTVGRGENQPQHF	TGTGCCAGTAGTACCGTGGGTCGGGGAGAAAATCAGCCCCAGCATTTT
TRBV6-1	once	NA	TRBJ2-1	CASSKIEQFF	TGTGCCAGCAGTAAGATTGAGCAGTTCTTC
TRBV30	NA	NA	TRBJ1-1	CAWFRNTEAFF	TGTGCCTGGTTTCGGAACACTGAAGCTTTCTTT
TRBV29-1	NA	TRBD2	TRBJ2-1	CSVGTSGEYEQFF	TGCAGCGTCGGGACTAGCGGGGAGTATGAGCAGTTCTTC
TRBV7-8	once	NA	TRBJ2-7	CASSRAGESSYEQYF	TGTGCCAGCAGCCGTGCAGGGGAGAGCTCCTACGAGCAGTACTTC
TRBV27	few	NA	TRBJ1-2	CASRQTRGPDGGYTF	TGTGCCAGCCGACAGACCAGGGGCCCGGATGGGGGCTACACCTTC
TRBV27	NA	NA	TRBJ1-1	CASSGRGWENTEAFF	TGTGCCAGCAGTGGGAGGGGCTGGGAGAACACTGAAGCTTTCTTT
TRBV12-3/TRBV12-4	once	TRBD1	TRBJ1-6	CASRPRTGGGWSPLHF	TGTGCCAGCAGGCCCCGGACAGGGGGCGGTTGGTCACCCCTCCACTTT
TRBV29-1	NA	NA	TRBJ2-1	CSAPVGQVYNEQFF	TGCAGCGCCCCGGTCGGGCAGGTTTACAATGAGCAGTTCTTC
TRBV4-2	NA	NA	TRBJ1-4	CASSQGRQDEKLFF	TGCGCCAGCAGCCAAGGTCGGCAGGATGAAAAACTGTTTTTT
TRBV4-3	NA	NA	TRBJ2-1	CASSQVGAVYNEQFF	TGCGCCAGCAGCCAAGTGGGGGCGGTATACAATGAGCAGTTCTTC
TRBV29-1	few	TRBD2	TRBJ2-6	CSVAGVSSSGANVLTF	TGCAGCGTCGCGGGGGTTAGTAGCTCTGGGGCCAACGTCCTGACTTTC
TRBV19	NA	TRBD2	TRBJ2-7	CASSWTSGRSYEQYF	TGTGCCAGTAGTTGGACTAGCGGTCGTTCCTACGAGCAGTACTTC
TRBV4-3	once	NA	TRBJ1-5	CASSQETGTANQPQHF	TGCGCCAGCAGCCAAGAAACCGGGACGGCGAATCAGCCCCAGCATTTT
TRBV27	NA	NA	TRBJ2-3	CASSPQSLVEADTQYF	TGTGCCAGCAGCCCCCAGAGTCTCGTGGAGGCAGATACGCAGTATTTT
TRBV19	NA	TRBD2	TRBJ2-1	CASSRTSYNEQFF	TGTGCCAGTAGTCGGACTAGTTACAATGAGCAGTTCTTC
TRBV7-6	NA	TRBD2	TRBJ2-1	CASSRTSGLYEQFF	TGTGCCAGCAGTCGGACTAGCGGCCTTTATGAGCAGTTCTTC
TRBV29-1	once	NA	TRBJ1-1	CSVPQQKVNTEAFF	TGCAGCGTTCCCCAACAGAAAGTGAACACTGAAGCTTTCTTT
TRBV29-1	many	TRBD1	TRBJ1-2	CSVPGQGVEGYTF	TGCAGCGTTCCGGGACAGGGAGTCGAAGGCTACACCTTC
TRBV5-1	NA	TRBD1	TRBJ1-1	CASSDIQGTATEAFF	TGCGCCAGCAGCGACATACAGGGGACGGCCACTGAAGCTTTCTTT
TRBV18	NA	NA	TRBJ1-1	CASSPQGQRGTEAFF	TGTGCCAGCTCACCACAAGGACAGCGAGGCACTGAAGCTTTCTTT
TRBV29-1	NA	NA	TRBJ1-1	CSVDSGSNTEAFF	TGCAGCGTTGACTCCGGCTCGAACACTGAAGCTTTCTTT
TRBV24-1	NA	NA	TRBJ1-1	CATRYTREPEAFF	TGTGCCACCAGATATACCAGGGAGCCTGAAGCTTTCTTT
TRBV19	NA	NA	TRBJ2-7	CASSIVPGSSYEQYF	TGTGCCAGTAGTATAGTACCGGGGAGCTCCTACGAGCAGTACTTC
TRBV29-1	NA	NA	TRBJ2-5	CSVEEYGGSGRETQYF	TGCAGCGTTGAAGAATACGGTGGTAGCGGACGGGAGACCCAGTACTTC
TRBV19	NA	NA	TRBJ2-1	CASSSSPFFRYEQFF	TGTGCCAGTAGTAGTAGCCCCTTCTTTCGGTATGAGCAGTTCTTC
TRBV29-1	few	NA	TRBJ2-1	CSVELGNEQFF	TGCAGCGTTGAATTAGGCAATGAGCAGTTCTTC
TRBV29-1	NA	NA	TRBJ2-7	CSVEVGTSSYEQYF	TGCAGCGTTGAAGTAGGGACAAGCTCCTACGAGCAGTACTTC
TRBV29-1	NA	NA	TRBJ1-4	CSVEGTPATNEKLFF	TGCAGCGTTGAGGGCACCCCCGCAACTAATGAAAAACTGTTTTTT
TRBV19	NA	NA	TRBJ2-5	CASRKYNRGETQYF	TGTGCCAGTAGGAAGTATAACCGTGGTGAGACCCAGTACTTC
TRBV29-1	NA	NA	TRBJ2-3	CSVEDGLYTDTQYF	TGCAGCGTTGAAGATGGACTTTACACAGATACGCAGTATTTT
TRBV27	NA	NA	TRBJ1-6	CASRTGYGASYNSPLHF	TGTGCCAGCCGTACAGGGTATGGGGCCTCCTATAATTCACCCCTCCACTTT
TRBV10-3	once	NA	TRBJ2-7	CASAPSGFTSYEQYF	TGTGCCAGCGCCCCTTCAGGTTTCACCTCCTACGAGCAGTACTTC
TRBV29-1	NA	NA	TRBJ2-5	CSVLGVETQYF	TGCAGCGTCCTCGGGGTAGAGACCCAGTACTTC
TRBV5-1	NA	NA	TRBJ1-1	CASSLAEGSNTEAFF	TGCGCCAGCAGCTTGGCCGAAGGCTCGAACACTGAAGCTTTCTTT
TRBV19	once	TRBD1	TRBJ1-1	CASSWNTGDTEAFF	TGTGCCAGTAGTTGGAACACAGGGGACACTGAAGCTTTCTTT